This T cell receptor (beta chain) is from a study of blood T cell repertoires in COVID-19. Study at large: COVID-19 samples from acute and convalescent phases originated in the United States, Italy and Spain. PBMCs, B-cell-depleted T cells, or T cells were the source of the cDNA or gDNA that made up the material.

Under the authors' procedure: Reference gene primer amplification yielded estimated nucleated cell counts. Here immunoSEQ multiplex PCR was the method, and the copy in TCRdb shows in-frame clones only, minus some. That table supplies the V and J calls and clone size; D and trimming were determined from the DNA. The top ten clones hold roughly 9.8% of a sample with roughly 250,000 clones, 86% of them seen once. The germline V gene encodes CDR1 SGHKS and CDR2 YYEKEE (reference sequence). This CDR3 is built from 15 residues. Trimming took 3 bases from V and 1 from J, leaving 13 bases between them. The V gene is TRBV5-5, the J gene TRBJ1-1; D remains unclear. The sample taken for sequencing was peripheral blood. The clonotype was recovered from a man aged 40-55 years who had recovered from COVID-19. CDR3 sequence reads: CASSSRESSNTEAFF. The CDR3 bases are TGTGCCAGCAGCTCCCGGGAGAGCTCGAACACTGAAGCTTTCTTT.